The next 25 T cell receptor beta chains were all read from a single sample in a study of T cell changes during pregnancy in multiple sclerosis (dated by TCRdb to between 2018 and 2021). Receptors were amplified or captured by the immunoSEQ multiplex PCR assay. Here the immuneACCESS table is served through TCRdb, limited to in-frame sequences with V and J called. Missing clones are a known gap in these copies; in checked studies unresolved V genes cover under half, and the rest lacks a known reason. The sample profile shows more than 90,000 clones; approximately 92% of them were found once. The top ten clones comprise about 2% of the sample. Here the sequenced sample was peripheral blood, taken after pregnancy. The receptors shown here come from a female donor with multiple sclerosis, enrolled in a pregnancy study.

This chain uses TRBV7-7 with TRBJ2-3, with a possible D match to TRBD1 (6 bases). The germline CDR1 and CDR2 sequences are SSHAT and FNYEAQ (reference sequence). V was pared by 5 bases and J by 0 bases, with 12 bases between. This CDR3 is built from 15 residues. The CDR3 DNA reads TGTGCCAGCAGCCGGACAGTGGCTAGCACAGATACGCAGTATTTT. It translates to CASSRTVASTDTQYF. The full variable domain, completed using reference TRBV7-7 and TRBJ2-3, is GAGVSQSPRYKVTKRGQDVTLRCDPISSHATLYWYQQALGQGPEFLTYFNYEAQPDKSGLPSDRFSAERPEGSISTLTIQRTEQRDSAMYRCASSRTVASTDTQYFGPGTRLTVL.

The chain uses TRBV6-1 and TRBJ1-5; tentative D call: TRBD1 (5 bases). V gave up 5 bases and J gave up 0 bases, with 11 bases separating them. Germline V gene lookup returns CDR1 MNHNS and CDR2 SASEGT. The length of the CDR3 is 15 residues. The CDR3 sequence is CASSTGDSSNQPQHF. The CDR3 DNA is TGTGCCAGCAGTACAGGAGATTCTAGCAATCAGCCCCAGCATTTT.

V usage is TRBV2 and J usage is TRBJ2-3; 10 bases are shared with TRBD2. V lost 8 bases, J lost 3 bases, and 11 bases stayed unmatched. This CDR3 comprises 16 residues. Per germline, CDR1 SNHLY and CDR2 FYNNEI. Written as DNA, the CDR3 is TGTGCCAGCGGGCGGCTAGCGGGAGCAGGGACAGATACGCAGTATTTT. Protein sequence: CASGRLAGAGTDTQYF.

This chain uses TRBV5-6 with TRBJ2-2; unclear D gene. Germline V gene sequence: CDR1 SGHDT, CDR2 YYEEEE. The CDR3 spans 12 residues. V dropped 2 bases and J dropped 10 bases, with 9 bases sitting between them. CDR3 loop: CASSFRVPELFF. The DNA of the CDR3 is TGTGCCAGCAGCTTCCGGGTGCCGGAGCTGTTTTTT.

The chain has TRBV29-1 and TRBJ1-4; D might be TRBD1 (6 bases). V dropped 5 bases and J dropped 7 bases, with 17 bases sitting between them. There are 14 residues in the CDR3. Germline CDR1 reads SQVTM; CDR2 reads ANQGSEA. This chain's CDR3 is CSVTLQGSGEKLFF. For the CDR3, the DNA is TGCAGCGTTACCCTACAGGGATCGGGTGAAAAACTGTTTTTT.

The chain is built from TRBV7-9 and TRBJ2-7; 8 nucleotides match TRBD2. Germline V gene lookup returns CDR1 SEHNR and CDR2 FQNEAQ (reference sequence). This CDR3 spans 16 amino acids. J lost 2 bases, V lost 7 bases, and 13 bases had no gene match. As DNA, the CDR3 is TGTGCCAGCACCCCCGGACTAGCCGGTTCGACCTACGAGCAGTACTTC. Its protein product is CASTPGLAGSTYEQYF.

This rearrangement joins TRBV29-1 to TRBJ1-1; D is possibly TRBD1 (5 bases). Per germline, CDR1 SQVTM and CDR2 ANQGSEA. The length of the CDR3 is 11 residues. V shed 6 bases and J shed 4 bases, with 9 bases lying between them. CDR3: CSVRVSTEAFF. The CDR3 DNA follows: TGCAGCGTCAGGGTTAGCACTGAAGCTTTCTTT. Variable domain in full (rest from reference TRBV29-1 and TRBJ1-1): SAVISQKPSRDICQRGTSLTIQCQVDSQVTMMFWYRQQPGQSLTLIATANQGSEATYESGFVIDKFPISRPNLTFSTLTVSNMSPEDSSIYLCSVRVSTEAFFGQGTRLTVV.

By sample share, this clone is medium-sized. The J gene is TRBJ2-7, the V gene TRBV4-1; the D is unclear. The CDR3 spans 15 residues. Trimming removed 1 base at V and 2 bases at J, with 12 bases between. Looked up from germline, CDR1 is MGHRA and CDR2 is YSYEKL. CDR3 in amino acids: CASSQGPLVTYEQYF. Here the CDR3 DNA reads TGCGCCAGCAGCCAAGGGCCCTTGGTAACCTACGAGCAGTACTTC.

The chain is built from TRBV2 and TRBJ1-1; D perhaps matches TRBD1 (6 bases). Germline lookup yields CDR1 SNHLY and CDR2 FYNNEI. The CDR3 loop spans 14 amino acids. The germline V and J ends were trimmed by 3 bases and 8 bases, with 16 bases remaining between them. CDR3 in amino acids: CASSDGQGLGEAFF. For the CDR3, the DNA is TGTGCCAGCAGTGACGGCCAGGGGCTGGGGGAAGCTTTCTTT.

V gene TRBV29-1 combines with J gene TRBJ2-5; TRBD1 matches 10 bases. CDR1 is SQVTM and CDR2 is ANQGSEA in the germline V gene. The V gene end was trimmed by 1 base and the J gene end by 4 bases; junction bases not matched to a gene: 3. This CDR3 region has 14 residues. The CDR3 region is CSVEAGTGAETQYF. The CDR3 DNA sequence: TGCAGCGTTGAAGCGGGGACAGGGGCAGAGACCCAGTACTTC.

CDR3 sequence reads: CASSLSLAGVDSPLHF. Written as DNA, the CDR3 is TGTGCCAGCAGTTTATCGTTGGCGGGGGTAGATTCACCCCTCCACTTT. This rearrangement joins TRBV27 to TRBJ1-6; TRBD1 is a possible D gene (5 bases). The V gene's germline CDR1 is MNHEY and CDR2 SMNVEV (reference sequence). CDR3 length: 16 amino acids. Trimming shortened V by 0 bases and J by 8 bases, and 14 bases separated the two germline ends.

The V gene is TRBV18, the J gene TRBJ2-3, with D possibly matching TRBD2 (6 bases). V was trimmed by 3 bases and J by 2 bases, leaving 15 bases between them. Germline assignment: CDR1 KGHSH and CDR2 LQKENI. The CDR3 sequence is 16 residues long. This CDR3 is CASSPGRGSLTDTQYF. In DNA form, the CDR3 reads TGTGCCAGCTCACCGGGCCGGGGGTCCCTCACAGATACGCAGTATTTT.

The gene calls are TRBV30 and TRBJ2-1; a weak D match, TRBD1 (5 bases). V shed 0 bases and J shed 7 bases, with 13 bases lying between them. Germline V lookup: CDR1 GTSNPN, CDR2 SVGIG (reference sequence). This CDR3 has 14 residues. CDR3 region: CAWSVPRDGNEQFF. The CDR3 DNA follows: TGTGCCTGGAGTGTACCCAGGGATGGTAATGAGCAGTTCTTC.

The V gene is TRBV27, the J gene TRBJ2-5; D is uncertain. Deletions cut 1 base from V and 3 bases from J, with 12 bases between. This CDR3 is 15 amino acids long. In germline, CDR1 is MNHEY, CDR2 SMNVEV (reference sequence). CDR3 coding DNA: TGTGCCAGCAGTTTATGGGTAGCCTCGAAAGAGACCCAGTACTTC. Translation: CASSLWVASKETQYF.

V gene TRBV5-1 combines with J gene TRBJ1-4, with 10 bases identical to TRBD1. Losses at the gene ends were 7 bases for V and 0 bases for J; bases not matched to a gene: 3. The length of the CDR3 is 15 residues. Germline V CDR1 and CDR2: SGHRS, YFSETQ. The CDR3 protein is CASGTGAATNEKLFF. CDR3 DNA sequence: TGCGCCAGCGGGACAGGGGCTGCAACTAATGAAAAACTGTTTTTT.

This chain links TRBV19 with TRBJ1-5; D remains unclear. V dropped 0 bases and J dropped 5 bases, with 11 bases sitting between them. This CDR3 comprises 15 residues. Germline V gene lookup returns CDR1 LNHDA and CDR2 SQIVND (reference sequence). CDR3 loop: CASSIDQYYYQPQHF. The CDR3 nucleotides read TGTGCCAGTAGTATAGATCAGTACTATTATCAGCCCCAGCATTTT. Combining the CDR3 with reference TRBV19 and TRBJ1-5 gives the whole variable domain DGGITQSPKYLFRKEGQNVTLSCEQNLNHDAMYWYRQDPGQGLRLIYYSQIVNDFQKGDIAEGYSVSREKKESFPLTVTSAQKNPTAFYLCASSIDQYYYQPQHFGDGTRLSIL.

A single count supports this clone. Other DNA sequences in the sample encode the same CDR3. The V and J genes are TRBV18 and TRBJ1-1; TRBD1 agrees at 8 bases. Unmatched junction bases numbered 2, after V lost 2 bases and J lost 0 bases. The germline V gene has CDR1 KGHSH and CDR2 LQKENI. The CDR3 consists of 15 residues. CDR3 DNA sequence: TGTGCCAGCTCACCAAGACAGGGGATGAACACTGAAGCTTTCTTT. Translated, it gives CASSPRQGMNTEAFF. The full variable domain, in which reference TRBV18 and TRBJ1-1 provide the parts outside the CDR3, is NAGVMQNPRHLVRRRGQEARLRCSPMKGHSHVYWYRQLPEEGLKFMVYLQKENIIDESGMPKERFSAEFPKEGPSILRIQQVVRGDSAAYFCASSPRQGMNTEAFFGQGTRLTVV.

The chain combines TRBV4-3 with TRBJ1-3; 7 positions agree with TRBD1. Germline-derived CDR1 and CDR2 are LGHNA and YSLEER. The CDR3 loop spans 15 amino acids. The junction had 7 bases not matched to a gene; V was cut back by 0 bases and J by 8 bases. In nucleotides, the CDR3 is TGCGCCAGCAGCCAAGATCAGACAGGGAGTGACACCATATATTTT. Protein product: CASSQDQTGSDTIYF.

This clone was recorded only once. The chain combines TRBV29-1 with TRBJ1-6, with unresolved D. Per the germline V gene, CDR1 is SQVTM and CDR2 is ANQGSEA. With 4 bases removed from V and 10 bases from J, the gap between germline ends came to 14 bases. The CDR3 is 13 amino acids. Here the CDR3 reads CSVAGSDGSPLHF. In DNA, the CDR3 is TGCAGCGTTGCTGGCAGTGACGGGTCACCCCTCCACTTT.

This CDR3 is CASSEWGGNTEAFF. The CDR3 DNA reads TGTGCCAGCAGTGAATGGGGAGGTAACACTGAAGCTTTCTTT. The chain is built from TRBV25-1 and TRBJ1-1; D remains ambiguous. V gave up 1 base and J gave up 2 bases, with 8 bases separating them. Germline V gives CDR1 MGHDK, CDR2 SYGVNS. This CDR3 is built from 14 residues.

This clone has a single count. V usage is TRBV12-5 and J usage is TRBJ2-3; 8 nucleotides line up with TRBD1. The CDR3 is 21 amino acids. Losses at the gene ends were 0 bases for V and 0 bases for J; bases not matched to a gene: 17. Germline values: CDR1 LGHNT, CDR2 FRNRAP. The CDR3 nucleotides read TGTGCTAGTGGTTTGGTAGGGGCCTTACAGGGGGGTTCCTATAGCACAGATACGCAGTATTTT. Residues: CASGLVGALQGGSYSTDTQYF.

The chain is built from TRBV20-1 and TRBJ2-1; 10 bases are a match to TRBD2. The germline V gene has CDR1 DFQATT and CDR2 SNEGSKA (reference sequence). Losses at the gene ends were 6 bases for V and 15 bases for J; bases not matched to a gene: 8. The CDR3 has 11 residues. CDR3 bases: TGCAGTGCGGCCGGGACTAGCGATCTGTTCTTC. This translates into CSAAGTSDLFF.

The genes are TRBV6-5 and TRBJ2-3, with 8 bases that match TRBD2. CDR3 length equals 16 residues. Germline CDR1 reads MNHEY; CDR2 reads SVGAGI. Trimming removed 2 bases from V and 2 bases from J; junction bases left unmatched: 6. This chain's CDR3 is CASSYDAGGHTDTQYF. The CDR3 nucleotides read TGTGCCAGCAGTTACGACGCGGGAGGACACACAGATACGCAGTATTTT.

This rearrangement joins TRBV18 to TRBJ2-3; 11 positions agree with TRBD2. Trimming took 2 bases from V and 5 from J; bases not matched to a gene: 9. The CDR3 runs 17 residues. The germline V gene has CDR1 KGHSH and CDR2 LQKENI. CDR3 amino acids: CASSPFKTSGALDTQYF. In DNA, the CDR3 is TGTGCCAGCTCACCATTTAAGACTAGCGGGGCGCTAGATACGCAGTATTTT.

The chain joins TRBV11-3 to TRBJ2-2; tentative D call: TRBD2 (6 bases). V shed 6 bases and J shed 6 bases, with 20 bases lying between them. The CDR3 totals 16 residues. Germline V CDR1 and CDR2: SGHNT, YENEEA. The CDR3 here is CASSLEQSGVPGELFF. CDR3 nucleotides: TGTGCCAGCAGTCTCGAGCAGTCGGGGGTGCCCGGGGAGCTGTTTTTT.